The 12 T cell receptor beta chains presented below share a single source sample, sequenced in a study of cytomegalovirus exposure and HLA in healthy donors. PCR employed 60 Vbeta and 13 Jbeta primers. TCRdb's table, derived via immunoSEQ multiplex PCR, lists solely in-frame clones and lacks some. This table has about 130,000 clones, about 71% appearing once. Sequencing input: PBMCs. These receptors were taken from a woman aged 45-60 years in good health and CMV-seronegative.

The chain combines TRBV5-1 with TRBJ2-1; 7 bases are a match to TRBD2. V shed 2 bases, J shed 5 bases, and the junction held 19 bases outside the gene matches. The CDR3 covers 19 residues. Germline V gene sequence: CDR1 SGHRS, CDR2 YFSETQ. CDR3 coding DNA: TGCGCCAGCAGCTTCTACCCCCCCCATAGGGAGGGAATTGACAATGAGCAGTTCTTC. Residues: CASSFYPPHREGIDNEQFF.

This sequence joins TRBV5-6 and TRBJ1-5, with D unresolved. Germline V gives CDR1 SGHDT, CDR2 YYEEEE. The CDR3 spans 14 residues. The V gene lost 2 bases and the J gene lost 5 bases, with 11 bases spanning the gap. CDR3 DNA: TGTGCCAGCAGCTTTTTCAGGAGGGATCAGCCCCAGCATTTT. Translation: CASSFFRRDQPQHF.

The chain recombines TRBV6-5 with TRBJ1-1; 9 bases are a match to TRBD1. CDR3 size: 14 residues. The germline V gene has CDR1 MNHEY and CDR2 SVGAGI. The ends lost 5 bases at V and 4 bases at J; junction bases unmatched: 5. The CDR3 reads CASSPGTGITEAFF. Written as DNA, the CDR3 is TGTGCCAGCAGTCCGGGGACAGGGATCACTGAAGCTTTCTTT.

Remarks on this clone: The junction differs from germline at one of its ends, possibly a read error. The rearrangement links TRBV7-9 to TRBJ2-5; no clear D gene. The V gene's germline CDR1 is SEHNR and CDR2 FQNEAQ (reference sequence). The CDR3 runs to 14 residues. CDR3: CSSSLTLSSETQYF. CDR3 nucleotides: TGTTCCAGCAGCCTAACCCTCTCATCGGAGACCCAGTACTTC.

The V call is TRBV11-2, the J call TRBJ2-7; perhaps TRBD1 as D (6 bases). Germline V gene sequence: CDR1 SGHAT, CDR2 FQNNGV. Trimming cost V 1 base and J 2 bases, with 15 bases left between them. The CDR3 covers 16 residues. The CDR3 is CASSLVSAGVPYEQYF. In DNA, the CDR3 is TGTGCCAGCAGCTTAGTCTCGGCAGGGGTACCCTACGAGCAGTACTTC.

This clone turned up a few times. The chain has TRBV14 and TRBJ2-7; TRBD1 might be the D (5 bases). Germline CDR1 and CDR2: SGHDN and FVKESK. The length of the CDR3 is 14 residues. V was trimmed by 0 bases and J by 2 bases, leaving 8 bases between them. The CDR3 loop is CASSQEAGTYEQYF. CDR3 bases: TGTGCCAGCAGCCAAGAGGCAGGGACCTACGAGCAGTACTTC. Complete variable domain (other parts from reference TRBV14 and TRBJ2-7): EAGVTQFPSHSVIEKGQTVTLRCDPISGHDNLYWYRRVMGKEIKFLLHFVKESKQDESGMPNNRFLAERTGGTYSTLKVQPAELEDSGVYFCASSQEAGTYEQYFGPGTRLTVT.

The chain joins TRBV7-2 to TRBJ1-4, with D perhaps matching TRBD1 (6 bases). The germline V gene has CDR1 SGHTA and CDR2 FQGNSA. The V and J ends lost 6 bases and 4 bases respectively, with 12 bases between them. The CDR3 spans 14 residues. Here the CDR3 DNA reads TGTGCCAGCAGTTTACAGGGTCTTAATGAAAAACTGTTTTTT. It is translated as CASSLQGLNEKLFF.

This clone was seen a handful of times. The genes are TRBV7-3 and TRBJ2-3, with 9 bases that match TRBD1. The trim removed 0 bases at V and 4 bases at J, leaving 5 bases unmatched. CDR3 length: 16 residues. Germline V lookup: CDR1 SGHTA, CDR2 FQGTGA. CDR3 amino acids: CASSLTGQGIADTQYF. The CDR3, as DNA: TGTGCCAGCAGCTTAACGGGACAGGGCATTGCAGATACGCAGTATTTT.

The chain couples TRBV13 to TRBJ2-5; D unclear. Germline values: CDR1 PRHDT, CDR2 FYEKMQ (reference sequence). The V and J ends lost 4 bases and 5 bases respectively, with 11 bases between them. The CDR3 is 13 residues long. The CDR3 nucleotides are TGTGCCAGCAGCTCGGGTGCGTGGGAGACCCAGTACTTC. This gives the protein CASSSGAWETQYF.

The V gene is TRBV6-6, the J gene TRBJ2-7; D remains unclear. Trimming took off 6 bases at V and 4 bases at J, with 19 bases between the two ends. Per germline, CDR1 MNHNY and CDR2 SVGAGI (reference sequence). This CDR3 region has 15 residues. CDR3 sequence reads: CASSQLNSYLYEQYF. CDR3 DNA: TGTGCCAGCAGCCAGCTAAACAGCTACCTTTACGAGCAGTACTTC.

V is TRBV6-5 and J is TRBJ1-5; D may be TRBD1 (6 bases). CDR3 length equals 15 residues. V was pared by 4 bases and J by 4 bases, with 14 bases between. CDR1 and CDR2 (germline): MNHEY, SVGAGI. The CDR3 here is CASSSGVGRNQPQHF. The CDR3 region has the DNA TGTGCCAGCAGTTCAGGGGTCGGTAGAAATCAGCCCCAGCATTTT.

The chain is built from TRBV28 and TRBJ1-4, with 10 bases lining up with TRBD1. This CDR3 is built from 15 residues. Germline-derived CDR1 and CDR2 are MDHEN and SYDVKM. J gave up 6 bases and V 7 bases, and 8 bases lay outside the gene matches. Here the CDR3 DNA reads TGTGCCAGCACCAAAAGTGGGACAGGGGATGAAAAACTGTTTTTT. Translated, it gives CASTKSGTGDEKLFF.